These 24 T cell receptor beta chains were sequenced from one sample in a study of T-cell reconstitution after alpha-beta-depleted transplantation in children. The TCRbeta library incorporated unique molecular identifiers. MiXCR was run by TCRdb on the PCR reads, yielding one entry per CDR3 protein. This sample has 490,000 or so distinct CDR3 sequences; about 11% occur once, and the top ten carry about 2%. This material consisted of PBMCs, taken before TCRalphabeta/CD19-depleted stem cell transplant. All receptors derive from a child between 2 and 9 years old with inherited bone marrow failure, due to receive a stem cell transplant.

This clonotype came up a few times. This chain links TRBV12-3 or TRBV12-4 with TRBJ2-1, with 13 bases that match TRBD2. With V trimmed by 5 bases and J by 7 bases, 5 bases remained unmatched. The CDR3 has 15 residues. DNA for the CDR3: TGTGCCAGCAGTAGTCCACTAGCGGGGGGGAATGAGCAGTTCTTC. This encodes CASSSPLAGGNEQFF.

In this sample, this clonotype turned up many times. The chain links TRBV5-1 to TRBJ2-3; either TRBD1 or TRBD2 may supply D (6 bases each). The germline V gene has CDR1 SGHRS and CDR2 YFSETQ. V was pared by 1 base and J by 4 bases, with 7 bases between. The CDR3 runs 13 residues. The CDR3 loop reads CASSLRGPDTQYF. CDR3 bases: TGCGCCAGCAGCTTGCGGGGGCCAGATACGCAGTATTTT. The full variable domain, its missing parts supplied by reference TRBV5-1 and TRBJ2-3, is KAGVTQTPRYLIKTRGQQVTLSCSPISGHRSVSWYQQTPGQGLQFLFEYFSETQRNKGNFPGRFSGRQFSNSRSEMNVSTLELGDSALYLCASSLRGPDTQYFGPGTRLTVL.

The table lists this clonotype with many counts. This rearrangement joins TRBV7-2 to TRBJ1-1; D is possibly TRBD1 (5 bases). The germline gives CDR1 SGHTA, CDR2 FQGNSA. The CDR3 consists of 14 residues. Trimming left V 0 bases short and J 5 bases short, with 10 bases between. CDR3: CASSLAGDLTEAFF. CDR3 nucleotide sequence: TGTGCCAGCAGCTTAGCAGGGGATCTAACTGAAGCTTTCTTT.

This clonotype was seen repeatedly, ten times or more. This chain links TRBV7-9 with TRBJ2-7, with D tentatively TRBD2 (5 bases). V was cut by 1 base and J by 0 bases, with 10 bases left in between. The CDR3 loop spans 15 amino acids. Germline CDR1 reads SEHNR; CDR2 reads FQNEAQ (reference sequence). CDR3 coding DNA: TGTGCCAGCAGCTTAGTACAGCGGAGCTCCTACGAGCAGTACTTC. It translates to CASSLVQRSSYEQYF.

This clonotype was detected many times. The CDR3 is CASTADLSGANVLTF. The CDR3 coding sequence is TGCGCCAGCACAGCTGATCTCTCTGGGGCCAACGTCCTGACTTTC. This chain uses TRBV4-3 with TRBJ2-6; no definite D call. This CDR3 has 15 residues. CDR1 LGHNA and CDR2 YSLEER come from the germline V gene. The V end was cut by 7 bases, the J end by 0 bases, with 10 bases between.

In its sample, this clonotype was seen a few times. The gene calls are TRBV4-2 and TRBJ1-2; D is perhaps TRBD1 (6 bases). This CDR3 comprises 16 residues. The V gene lost 0 bases and the J gene lost 0 bases, with 11 bases spanning the gap. From germline, CDR1 is LGHNA and CDR2 YNFKEQ. The CDR3 region has the DNA TGTGCCAGCAGCCAAGAAACAGGGATCCCTAACTATGGCTACACCTTC. Protein product: CASSQETGIPNYGYTF.

This clonotype has at least ten counts. The rearrangement uses TRBV6-2 or TRBV6-3 and TRBJ2-7; D possibly uses TRBD1 or TRBD2 (5 bases each). Germline values: CDR1 MNHEY, CDR2 SVGEGT. Trimming stripped 10 bases from V and 3 bases from J, with 13 bases between. The CDR3 extends over 12 amino acids. The CDR3 DNA follows: TGTGCCACCTGGGACGGAAACTACGAGCAGTACTTC. Protein product: CATWDGNYEQYF.

Remarks on this clonotype: One end of the junction fails to match germline, which may point to a read error. This chain links TRBV5-1 with TRBJ2-2; TRBD2 might be the D (6 bases). The CDR3 totals 14 residues. Germline CDR1 SGHRS, CDR2 YFSETQ. CDR3 sequence reads: CVSSLGGNTGELFF. The CDR3 bases are TGCGTCAGCAGCTTGGGGGGAAACACCGGGGAGCTGTTTTTT.

The table lists this clonotype with many counts. The chain employs TRBV6-1 and TRBJ2-1; D ambiguous. V was cut by 3 bases and J by 4 bases, with 13 bases left in between. Germline CDR1 reads MNHNS; CDR2 reads SASEGT. The CDR3 runs to 15 residues. DNA for the CDR3: TGTGCCAGCAGTGAGAGTCCGGCGTCTTACAATGAGCAGTTCTTC. Translated, it gives CASSESPASYNEQFF.

This clonotype was observed many times. The rearrangement links TRBV6-5 to TRBJ2-1, with D possibly TRBD1 on 6 matching bases. With 2 bases removed from V and 4 bases from J, the gap between germline ends came to 9 bases. The CDR3 contains 14 residues. Looked up from germline, CDR1 is MNHEY and CDR2 is SVGAGI. DNA of the CDR3: TGTGCCAGCAGTTACGGGCAGGGGTACAATGAGCAGTTCTTC. It yields the protein CASSYGQGYNEQFF.

Only a few counts were recorded for this clonotype. The V gene is TRBV4-3, the J gene TRBJ2-7, with TRBD2 identical over 13 bases. This CDR3 region has 18 residues. With 0 bases clipped from V and 2 bases from J, the junction kept 7 bases outside the gene matches. Germline lookup yields CDR1 LGHNA and CDR2 YSLEER. Here the CDR3 DNA reads TGCGCCAGCAGCCAAGATCTCGAACTAGCGGGAGGGCCCTACGAGCAGTACTTC. This codes for CASSQDLELAGGPYEQYF.

This clonotype was recorded at least ten times. V is TRBV4-2 and J is TRBJ2-7, with 14 bases fitting TRBD2. J lost 2 bases, V lost 0 bases, and 6 bases had no gene match. The germline V gene encodes CDR1 LGHNA and CDR2 YNFKEQ. The CDR3 has 18 amino acids. CDR3 protein: CASSQDWGLAGVPYEQYF. The DNA of the CDR3 is TGTGCCAGCAGCCAAGATTGGGGACTAGCGGGAGTGCCCTACGAGCAGTACTTC.

In this sample, this clonotype turned up a few times. This sequence joins TRBV19 and TRBJ1-2, with no clear D. CDR3 length equals 13 residues. Germline CDR1 reads LNHDA; CDR2 reads SQIVND (reference sequence). V shed 9 bases and J shed 4 bases, with 15 bases lying between them. The CDR3 DNA reads TGTGCCAGCCAGTATGCCCACTCCTATGGCTACACCTTC. Amino acids: CASQYAHSYGYTF.

At least ten counts were recorded for this clonotype. This chain connects TRBV27 to TRBJ2-2; 10 bases align to TRBD2. This CDR3 has 18 residues. Per germline, CDR1 MNHEY and CDR2 SMNVEV (reference sequence). After removal of 2 bases from V and 4 bases from J, the junction contained 10 bases not matched to a gene. CDR3 residues: CASSLTVGTSVSTGELFF. CDR3 DNA: TGTGCCAGCAGTTTAACGGTGGGGACTAGCGTTAGCACCGGGGAGCTGTTTTTT.

This clonotype has just a few counts. V usage is TRBV6-5 and J usage is TRBJ2-7, with 7 bases matching TRBD2. V lost 0 bases, J lost 3 bases, and 8 bases stayed unmatched. The CDR3 has 16 amino acids. In germline, CDR1 is MNHEY, CDR2 SVGAGI. As DNA, the CDR3 is TGTGCCAGCAGTTACTCGCCACTAGCGACCAGCTACGAGCAGTACTTC. Translation gives CASSYSPLATSYEQYF.

This clonotype was counted at least ten times. This chain joins TRBV7-2 and TRBJ2-7; TRBD2 is a possible D gene (5 bases). Germline loops: CDR1 SGHTA, CDR2 FQGNSA. V lost 3 bases to trimming and J lost 7 bases, with 13 bases between them. There are 13 residues in the CDR3. CDR3 residues: CASSLVLAREQYF. The CDR3 DNA is TGTGCCAGCAGCTTGGTTCTAGCTAGAGAGCAGTACTTC.

This clonotype was detected many times. V is TRBV12-3 or TRBV12-4 and J is TRBJ2-3; D remains ambiguous. V lost 0 bases and J 5 bases, leaving 3 bases between the germline ends. The CDR3 contains 12 residues. DNA for the CDR3: TGTGCCAGCAGTTTAGCGGTAGATACGCAGTATTTT. Its translation is CASSLAVDTQYF.

Ten or more counts support this clonotype. The CDR3 DNA reads TGTGCCAGCAGCCAAGAGGGGGTCAAAAGGGGCAATGAGCAGTTCTTC. It specifies CASSQEGVKRGNEQFF. V gene TRBV3-1 combines with J gene TRBJ2-1; D could derive from TRBD1 or TRBD2 (5 bases each). Trimming left V 0 bases short and J 6 bases short, with 15 bases between. CDR3 length equals 16 residues. Per germline, CDR1 LGHDT and CDR2 YNNKEL (reference sequence).

V gene TRBV5-1 combines with J gene TRBJ2-7; D possibly corresponds to TRBD2 (6 bases). Trimming took off 0 bases at V and 7 bases at J, with 8 bases between the two ends. The CDR3 runs to 12 residues. Germline V gene lookup returns CDR1 SGHRS and CDR2 YFSETQ. The CDR3 DNA reads TGCGCCAGCAGCTTGGCGGGGGAGGAGCAGTACTTC. Protein: CASSLAGEEQYF.

This clonotype was seen more than once but under ten times. The chain has TRBV20-1 and TRBJ2-7; no firm D call. Germline CDR1 DFQATT, CDR2 SNEGSKA (reference sequence). The CDR3 loop spans 14 amino acids. V lost 0 bases and J lost 6, with 15 bases in between. The CDR3 bases are TGCAGTGCTAGAGATGTAAAGTCAGGTTCCGAGCAGTACTTC. Protein product: CSARDVKSGSEQYF.

The table lists this clonotype with many counts. The V call is TRBV3-1, the J call TRBJ1-1, with D possibly being TRBD1 (5 bases). The CDR3 is made up of 17 amino acids. CDR1 and CDR2 (germline): LGHDT, YNNKEL (reference sequence). Trimming took off 0 bases at V and 5 bases at J, with 19 bases between the two ends. CDR3: CASSQDPQGFFPTEAFF. The CDR3 nucleotides read TGTGCCAGCAGCCAAGATCCGCAGGGATTCTTCCCGACTGAAGCTTTCTTT.

This clonotype was detected ten times or more. The germline gene is not matched at one end of the junction; a read error may be the cause. The chain links TRBV10-3 to TRBJ2-5; the D gene is possibly TRBD2 (5 bases). There are 13 residues in the CDR3. The germline V gene encodes CDR1 ENHRY and CDR2 SYGVKD. CDR3 residues: CAISEVEEDTQYF. The CDR3 coding sequence is TGTGCCATCAGTGAGGTGGAGGAAGACACCCAGTACTTC.

This clonotype came up many times. The chain recombines TRBV7-2 with TRBJ2-1; 9 nucleotides align to TRBD2. Trimming cost V 1 base and J 4 bases; bases outside gene matches: 5. There are 16 residues in the CDR3. CDR1 and CDR2 from the germline V gene are SGHTA and FQGNSA. CDR3 nucleotide sequence: TGTGCCAGCAGCTTAGGTCCTAGCGGGATATACAATGAGCAGTTCTTC. It encodes CASSLGPSGIYNEQFF.

The chain carries TRBV7-9 and TRBJ2-1, with D perhaps matching TRBD1 or TRBD2 (5 bases each). The CDR3 is 11 amino acids. With 3 bases removed from V and 14 bases from J, the gap between germline ends came to 11 bases. Germline CDR1 SEHNR, CDR2 FQNEAQ (reference sequence). The DNA of the CDR3 is TGTGCCAGCAGCTTGGGGGAGAGGGAGTTCTTC. Its protein is CASSLGEREFF.